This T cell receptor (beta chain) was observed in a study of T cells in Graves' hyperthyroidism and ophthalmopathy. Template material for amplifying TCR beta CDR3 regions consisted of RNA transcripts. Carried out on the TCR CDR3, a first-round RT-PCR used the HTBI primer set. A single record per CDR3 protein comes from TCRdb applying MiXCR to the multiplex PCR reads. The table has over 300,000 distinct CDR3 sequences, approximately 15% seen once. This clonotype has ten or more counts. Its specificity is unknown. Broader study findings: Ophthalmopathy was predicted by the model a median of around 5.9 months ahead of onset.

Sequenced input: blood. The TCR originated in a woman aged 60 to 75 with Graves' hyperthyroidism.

DNA of the CDR3: TGTGCCAGCAGTTCGGGCAGTCGCAATGAGCAGTTCTTC. This gives the protein CASSSGSRNEQFF. This chain uses TRBV28 with TRBJ2-1; no reliable D call. The CDR3 loop spans 13 amino acids. The germline V gene encodes CDR1 MDHEN and CDR2 SYDVKM. V was clipped by 4 bases and J by 6 bases, with 10 bases between them.